Listed here are 3 T cell receptor beta chains from one sample, sequenced in a study of Graves' ophthalmopathy and Graves' hyperthyroidism. Amplified material comprised TCR beta CDR3 regions derived from RNA transcripts. Second-round multiplex PCR came after first-round RT-PCR with HTBI primers. TCRdb itself ran the multiplex PCR reads through MiXCR, one entry per CDR3 protein. Seen here are around 1.1 million distinct CDR3 sequences, less than 45% observed once, and the top ten hold 11%. Input material: peripheral blood or thyroid tissue (not recorded which). These receptors originate from an adult man with Graves' hyperthyroidism.

V usage is TRBV6-5 and J usage is TRBJ1-2; D may be TRBD1 (5 bases). V lost 5 bases to trimming and J lost 1 base, with 11 bases between them. The CDR3 extends over 14 amino acids. Germline CDR1 is MNHEY and CDR2 is SVGAGI. The CDR3 DNA sequence: TGTGCCAGCAGTGGCCCAGGGTATAACTATGGCTACACCTTC. It yields the protein CASSGPGYNYGYTF.

The chain carries TRBV29-1 and TRBJ1-5, with D perhaps TRBD1 (5 bases). This CDR3 spans 12 amino acids. Trimming stripped 1 base from V and 7 bases from J, with 8 bases between. Germline-derived CDR1 and CDR2 are SQVTM and ANQGSEA. Here the CDR3 DNA reads TGCAGCGTTGAAGGGGGGGAACAGCCCCAGCATTTT. Translating it yields CSVEGGEQPQHF. The full variable domain, completed using reference TRBV29-1 and TRBJ1-5, is SAVISQKPSRDICQRGTSLTIQCQVDSQVTMMFWYRQQPGQSLTLIATANQGSEATYESGFVIDKFPISRPNLTFSTLTVSNMSPEDSSIYLCSVEGGEQPQHFGDGTRLSIL.

As concerns this clonotype: The DNA is omitted, as the CDR3 cannot be located on it reliably, and the CDR3 follows TCRdb's listing. The chain uses TRBV29-1 and TRBJ1-2; whether TRBD1, the table's D call, matches the DNA was not checked. Germline CDR1 and CDR2: SQVTM and ANQGSEA. The CDR3 has 22 residues if both end residues are counted. This CDR3 is CSVGQMLDNEQFFGGPNYGYTF.